This is a list of T cell receptor beta chains from one sample in a study of blood T cell repertoires in COVID-19. The table came from immunoSEQ multiplex PCR; TCRdb's copy has only in-frame clones and leaves some out. Of tens of thousands of clones in the sample, around 85% were seen once. Sequenced: peripheral blood. The receptor set was obtained from a woman older than 75 with COVID-19, enrolled during active disease. The CDR3 runs from the conserved cysteine through the conserved F or W. The D gene is left open where the match is weak. Not all rows give a size; the values are once, few, many and, for expanded clones, a class.

-	TRBV27	TRBJ2-2	-	CASSWGQVLTGELFF	TGTGCCAGCAGTTGGGGACAAGTTTTAACCGGGGAGCTGTTTTTT
TRBD2	TRBV5-1	TRBJ2-1	-	CASSPATSGTYNEQFF	TGCGCCAGCAGCCCGGCGACTAGCGGGACCTACAATGAGCAGTTCTTC
-	TRBV7-6	TRBJ1-1	-	CASSSPPGGAMNTEAFF	TGTGCCAGCAGCTCTCCCCCCGGAGGGGCCATGAACACTGAAGCTTTCTTT
TRBD2	TRBV24-1	TRBJ2-3	-	CATSDQSGGTDTQYF	TGTGCCACCAGTGATCAAAGCGGGGGCACAGATACGCAGTATTTT
TRBD2	TRBV19	TRBJ2-7	-	CARGTSGLSSYEQYF	TGTGCCAGAGGGACTAGCGGGTTGAGCTCCTACGAGCAGTACTTC
-	TRBV10-3	TRBJ2-2	-	CAITKGRGSNTGELFF	TGTGCCATCACAAAGGGAAGGGGCTCGAACACCGGGGAGCTGTTTTTT
-	TRBV5-1	TRBJ1-1	-	CASSPQGLTMNTEAFF	TGCGCCAGCAGCCCCCAGGGACTGACCATGAACACTGAAGCTTTCTTT
TRBD2	TRBV2	TRBJ2-4	-	CASRPRTSAKNIQYF	TGTGCCAGCAGACCCCGGACTAGCGCGAAAAACATTCAGTACTTC
-	TRBV5-1	TRBJ2-3	-	CASSLGLGDTQYF	TGCGCCAGCAGCTTAGGCCTCGGGGATACGCAGTATTTT
-	TRBV29-1	TRBJ1-2	-	CSVEQRQGSFGYTF	TGCAGCGTTGAACAAAGGCAGGGCTCTTTTGGCTACACCTTC
-	TRBV25-1	TRBJ2-5	once	CASSQVGADFQYF	TGTGCCAGCAGTCAGGTGGGGGCGGATTTCCAGTACTTC
-	TRBV18	TRBJ1-1	-	CASSRLRSGAGEDTEAFF	TGTGCCAGCTCACGCCTACGATCAGGGGCGGGGGAGGACACTGAAGCTTTCTTT
TRBD1	TRBV2	TRBJ2-1	-	CAGGRGLNNEQFF	TGTGCCGGGGGAAGGGGGCTAAACAATGAGCAGTTCTTC
TRBD1	TRBV6-5	TRBJ2-1	-	CASRETGYNEQFF	TGTGCCAGCAGGGAGACAGGGTACAATGAGCAGTTCTTC
TRBD2	TRBV27	TRBJ2-1	-	CASSSRPPGGGYNEQFF	TGTGCCAGCAGTTCCCGCCCGCCGGGGGGGGGTTACAATGAGCAGTTCTTC
-	TRBV28	TRBJ1-2	-	CASSSTQMRYTF	TGTGCCAGCAGTTCGACCCAAATGCGGTACACCTTC
TRBD2	TRBV3-1/TRBV3-2	TRBJ2-7	-	CASSQALLAGGNEQYF	TGTGCCAGCAGCCAAGCCCTTCTAGCGGGGGGTAATGAGCAGTACTTC
-	TRBV18	TRBJ2-1	-	CASSPGRDNEQFF	TGTGCCAGCTCACCGGGCCGAGACAATGAGCAGTTCTTC
-	TRBV29-1	TRBJ1-1	few	CSVEGGPGFAEAFF	TGCAGCGTTGAAGGGGGGCCCGGTTTTGCTGAAGCTTTCTTT
-	TRBV6-5	TRBJ2-1	-	CATAGPSYNEQFF	TGTGCCACGGCGGGGCCCTCCTACAATGAGCAGTTCTTC
-	TRBV30	TRBJ1-5	-	CAWTGSSNQPQHF	TGTGCCTGGACCGGGTCTTCCAATCAGCCCCAGCATTTT
-	TRBV10-1	TRBJ2-3	-	CASSEDFTGTQYF	TGCGCCAGCAGTGAGGACTTCACGGGTACGCAGTATTTT
TRBD2	TRBV19	TRBJ2-3	-	CASSIGLAGASDTQYF	TGTGCCAGTAGTATCGGACTAGCGGGAGCCTCAGATACGCAGTATTTT
TRBD1	TRBV10-3	TRBJ1-1	-	CAINSGQGVMNTEAFF	TGTGCCATCAACTCGGGACAGGGGGTAATGAACACTGAAGCTTTCTTT
TRBD2	TRBV3-1/TRBV3-2	TRBJ2-3	-	CASSQGAGEDTQYF	TGTGCCAGCAGCCAAGGCGCGGGGGAAGATACGCAGTATTTT
TRBD2	TRBV28	TRBJ2-1	-	CASSFFEREVNNEQFF	TGTGCCAGCAGTTTCTTCGAGCGGGAGGTCAACAATGAGCAGTTCTTC
-	TRBV20-1	TRBJ2-5	-	CSAPAVETQYF	TGCAGTGCCCCCGCAGTAGAGACCCAGTACTTC
-	TRBV3-1/TRBV3-2	TRBJ2-1	-	CASSQAPDYHNEQFF	TGTGCCAGCAGCCAAGCCCCCGACTACCACAATGAGCAGTTCTTC
TRBD2	TRBV6-2/TRBV6-3	TRBJ2-1	-	CASSYYPSGSSYNEQFF	TGTGCCAGCAGTTACTACCCTAGCGGGAGCTCCTACAATGAGCAGTTCTTC
-	TRBV7-9	TRBJ1-4	-	CASSLGGTGWGEKLFF	TGTGCCAGCAGCTTAGGGGGTACAGGATGGGGCGAAAAACTGTTTTTT
TRBD1	TRBV6-1	TRBJ2-7	-	CASSEFARGLSYEQYF	TGTGCCAGCAGTGAATTTGCCAGGGGGCTATCCTACGAGCAGTACTTC
-	TRBV29-1	TRBJ2-7	-	CSVVSRGAHEQYF	TGCAGCGTTGTTAGTCGGGGGGCCCACGAGCAGTACTTC
-	TRBV7-2	TRBJ2-5	-	CASSPRNGTVGGETQYF	TGTGCCAGCAGCCCCCGAAACGGGACAGTGGGAGGAGAGACCCAGTACTTC
-	TRBV27	TRBJ1-2	once	CASSPLFSVGYTF	TGTGCCAGCAGTCCGCTTTTTTCGGTTGGCTACACCTTC
-	TRBV11-2	TRBJ1-1	-	CASSLQGRNTEAFF	TGTGCCAGCAGCCTACAGGGAAGGAACACTGAAGCTTTCTTT
TRBD2	TRBV10-1	TRBJ2-3	-	CASSSSGSTDTQYF	TGCGCCAGCAGTTCTAGCGGGAGTACAGATACGCAGTATTTT
-	TRBV5-1	TRBJ2-7	-	CASSFSNKGYEQYF	TGCGCCAGCAGCTTTTCTAACAAGGGGTACGAGCAGTACTTC
TRBD1	TRBV19	TRBJ1-6	-	CASSALSGTDNSPLHF	TGTGCCAGTAGCGCGCTTTCCGGGACAGATAATTCACCCCTCCACTTT
-	TRBV27	TRBJ2-7	-	CASATDGGLEQYF	TGTGCCTCCGCAACAGACGGTGGCCTCGAGCAGTACTTC
-	TRBV28	TRBJ2-1	-	CASGLYEQFF	TGTGCCAGCGGGCTATATGAGCAGTTCTTC